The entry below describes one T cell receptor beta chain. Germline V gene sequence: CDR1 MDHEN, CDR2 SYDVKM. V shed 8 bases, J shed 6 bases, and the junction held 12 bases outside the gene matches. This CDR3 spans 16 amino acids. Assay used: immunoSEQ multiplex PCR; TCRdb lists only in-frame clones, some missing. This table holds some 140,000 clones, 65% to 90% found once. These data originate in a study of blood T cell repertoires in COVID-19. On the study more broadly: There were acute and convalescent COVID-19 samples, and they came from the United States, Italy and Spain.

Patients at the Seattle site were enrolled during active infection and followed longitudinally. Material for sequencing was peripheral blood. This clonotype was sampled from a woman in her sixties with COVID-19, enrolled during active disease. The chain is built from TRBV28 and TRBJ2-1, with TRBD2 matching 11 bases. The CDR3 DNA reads TGTGCCAGCGGGCTCCCGAGACTAGCGGGGATCAATGAGCAGTTCTTC. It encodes CASGLPRLAGINEQFF.